This is a list of T cell receptor beta chains from one sample in a study of a mutant IDH1 vaccine in newly diagnosed glioma. Sequenced by immunoSEQ multiplex PCR; TCRdb stores in-frame clones only, minus some. The table lists 50,000 to 75,000 clones, 91% of them singletons, with 2.6% in the top ten. The sequences come from PBMCs, collected from a glioma patient treated with radiotherapy, temozolomide or both. The receptor source for this set is a man aged 50-59 years with glioma. The CDR3 runs from the conserved cysteine through the conserved F or W. A D gene is named only where the DNA matches it firmly. Size is omitted from some rows. Given values are once, few, many or a class for expanded clones.

j_gene: TRBJ2-1
v_gene: TRBV5-5
abundance: NA
d_gene: NA
CDR3aa: CASSPLWGEQFF
CDR3nt: TGTGCCAGCAGTCCTCTATGGGGTGAGCAGTTCTTC

j_gene: TRBJ2-5
v_gene: TRBV9
abundance: NA
d_gene: NA
CDR3aa: CASSVDSYQETQYF
CDR3nt: TGTGCCAGCAGCGTAGACTCGTACCAAGAGACCCAGTACTTC

j_gene: TRBJ1-5
v_gene: TRBV7-8
abundance: NA
d_gene: TRBD1
CDR3aa: CASSLGSGTGVSNQPQHF
CDR3nt: TGTGCCAGCAGCTTGGGCTCCGGGACAGGGGTTAGCAATCAGCCCCAGCATTTT

j_gene: TRBJ2-2
v_gene: TRBV9
abundance: NA
d_gene: TRBD1
CDR3aa: CASGLPGGGELFF
CDR3nt: TGTGCCAGCGGCCTACCAGGGGGCGGGGAGCTGTTTTTT

j_gene: TRBJ1-5
v_gene: TRBV6-5
abundance: NA
d_gene: NA
CDR3aa: CASSLYRNQPQHF
CDR3nt: TGTGCCAGCAGTTTATATAGAAATCAGCCCCAGCATTTT

j_gene: TRBJ2-2
v_gene: TRBV7-8
abundance: NA
d_gene: NA
CDR3aa: CASTPSGELFF
CDR3nt: TGTGCCAGCACCCCTTCCGGGGAGCTGTTTTTT

j_gene: TRBJ2-5
v_gene: TRBV9
abundance: NA
d_gene: TRBD2
CDR3aa: CASSVSGGGEETQYF
CDR3nt: TGTGCCAGCAGCGTATCTGGCGGGGGAGAAGAGACCCAGTACTTC

j_gene: TRBJ2-1
v_gene: TRBV5-1
abundance: NA
d_gene: NA
CDR3aa: CASREGRGEQFF
CDR3nt: TGCGCCAGCAGAGAGGGGAGAGGTGAGCAGTTCTTC

j_gene: TRBJ1-2
v_gene: TRBV4-3
abundance: NA
d_gene: TRBD1
CDR3aa: CASSLTGHGYTF
CDR3nt: TGCGCCAGCAGCCTGACAGGGCATGGCTACACCTTT

j_gene: TRBJ2-7
v_gene: TRBV9
abundance: NA
d_gene: NA
CDR3aa: CASSVSWGSGEQYF
CDR3nt: TGTGCCAGCAGCGTATCTTGGGGGTCGGGGGAGCAGTACTTC

j_gene: TRBJ2-7
v_gene: TRBV30
abundance: NA
d_gene: NA
CDR3aa: CAWSRGPGDYEQYF
CDR3nt: TGTGCCTGGAGTAGAGGCCCAGGGGACTACGAGCAGTACTTC

j_gene: TRBJ2-1
v_gene: TRBV19
abundance: NA
d_gene: NA
CDR3aa: CASSIGLGRERNEQFF
CDR3nt: TGTGCCAGTAGTATAGGTCTCGGACGGGAGAGGAATGAGCAGTTCTTC

j_gene: TRBJ2-7
v_gene: TRBV2
abundance: once
d_gene: NA
CDR3aa: CASSEARDFYEQYF
CDR3nt: TGTGCCAGCAGTGAAGCGCGGGACTTCTACGAGCAGTACTTC

j_gene: TRBJ2-7
v_gene: TRBV13
abundance: NA
d_gene: TRBD2
CDR3aa: CASSSGTSGAYEQYF
CDR3nt: TGTGCCAGCAGCTCGGGGACTAGCGGGGCCTACGAGCAGTACTTC

j_gene: TRBJ1-2
v_gene: TRBV25-1
abundance: NA
d_gene: NA
CDR3aa: CASSGRGGYTF
CDR3nt: TGTGCCAGCAGTGGCAGGGGTGGCTACACCTTC

j_gene: TRBJ1-5
v_gene: TRBV28
abundance: NA
d_gene: NA
CDR3aa: CASSLSDFGQRSNQPQHF
CDR3nt: TGTGCCAGCAGTTTATCTGATTTCGGACAGCGTAGCAATCAGCCCCAGCATTTT

j_gene: TRBJ1-4
v_gene: TRBV7-8
abundance: NA
d_gene: NA
CDR3aa: CASSSPWGPTNEKLFF
CDR3nt: TGTGCCAGCAGCTCTCCCTGGGGGCCCACTAATGAAAAACTGTTTTTT

j_gene: TRBJ2-3
v_gene: TRBV4-1
abundance: NA
d_gene: TRBD2
CDR3aa: CASSQGVLAGAGQYF
CDR3nt: TGCGCCAGCAGCCAAGGCGTACTAGCGGGAGCCGGGCAGTATTTT

j_gene: TRBJ1-5
v_gene: TRBV27
abundance: NA
d_gene: NA
CDR3aa: CASSFSRGGGNQPQHF
CDR3nt: TGTGCCAGCAGTTTTTCCCGGGGTGGAGGCAATCAGCCCCAGCATTTT

j_gene: TRBJ2-3
v_gene: TRBV15
abundance: NA
d_gene: NA
CDR3aa: CATSGADTQYF
CDR3nt: TGTGCCACCAGCGGAGCAGATACGCAGTATTTT

j_gene: TRBJ1-5
v_gene: TRBV19
abundance: once
d_gene: TRBD1
CDR3aa: CASSRGQGVGSNQPQHF
CDR3nt: TGTGCCAGTAGTAGGGGACAGGGAGTCGGTAGCAATCAGCCCCAGCATTTT

j_gene: TRBJ2-5
v_gene: TRBV10-1
abundance: NA
d_gene: NA
CDR3aa: CASSMLAGETQYF
CDR3nt: TGCGCCAGCAGTATGTTGGCGGGAGAGACCCAGTACTTC

j_gene: TRBJ1-1
v_gene: TRBV19
abundance: NA
d_gene: NA
CDR3aa: CASSIFSGDEAFF
CDR3nt: TGTGCCAGTAGCATATTTTCAGGGGACGAAGCTTTCTTT

j_gene: TRBJ1-1
v_gene: TRBV18
abundance: NA
d_gene: TRBD1
CDR3aa: CASSPPQGAIPTEAFF
CDR3nt: TGTGCCAGCTCACCACCACAGGGGGCGATTCCCACTGAAGCTTTCTTT

j_gene: TRBJ2-3
v_gene: TRBV14
abundance: NA
d_gene: NA
CDR3aa: CASSLREAVGDTQYF
CDR3nt: TGTGCCAGCAGCCTGAGGGAGGCAGTAGGAGATACGCAGTATTTT

j_gene: TRBJ2-7
v_gene: TRBV7-9
abundance: NA
d_gene: NA
CDR3aa: CASSSPLSYEQYF
CDR3nt: TGTGCCAGCAGCTCCCCCCTTTCCTACGAGCAGTACTTC

j_gene: TRBJ1-2
v_gene: TRBV25-1
abundance: NA
d_gene: NA
CDR3aa: CASSLSNYGYTF
CDR3nt: TGTGCCAGCAGCTTATCAAACTATGGCTACACCTTC

j_gene: TRBJ1-2
v_gene: TRBV5-6
abundance: NA
d_gene: TRBD1
CDR3aa: CASSQPGQGLGGYTF
CDR3nt: TGTGCCAGCAGTCAACCGGGACAGGGGCTGGGGGGCTACACCTTC

j_gene: TRBJ2-7
v_gene: TRBV14
abundance: NA
d_gene: NA
CDR3aa: CASSQAWTPNSYEQYF
CDR3nt: TGTGCCAGCAGCCAAGCTTGGACTCCCAACTCCTACGAGCAGTACTTC

j_gene: TRBJ2-7
v_gene: TRBV10-2
abundance: NA
d_gene: NA
CDR3aa: CASSESVRLASYEQYF
CDR3nt: TGCGCCAGCAGTGAGTCGGTAAGACTGGCCTCCTACGAGCAGTACTTC

j_gene: TRBJ2-7
v_gene: TRBV6-5
abundance: NA
d_gene: NA
CDR3aa: CASSYSSGPLDEQYF
CDR3nt: TGTGCCAGCAGTTACTCCAGCGGCCCCCTTGACGAGCAGTACTTC

j_gene: TRBJ1-4
v_gene: TRBV7-9
abundance: NA
d_gene: TRBD1
CDR3aa: CAGQGGFSNEKLFF
CDR3nt: TGTGCCGGCCAAGGGGGCTTCTCTAATGAAAAACTGTTTTTT

j_gene: TRBJ2-5
v_gene: TRBV5-1
abundance: medium-sized
d_gene: TRBD2
CDR3aa: CASSLERGSGETQYF
CDR3nt: TGCGCCAGCAGCTTGGAGCGGGGAAGCGGCGAGACCCAGTACTTC

j_gene: TRBJ1-5
v_gene: TRBV28
abundance: NA
d_gene: TRBD1
CDR3aa: CASVGQGINQPQHF
CDR3nt: TGTGCCAGCGTCGGACAGGGGATCAATCAGCCCCAGCATTTT

j_gene: TRBJ2-1
v_gene: TRBV5-5
abundance: NA
d_gene: TRBD1
CDR3aa: CASSFRDREVWLASYNEQFF
CDR3nt: TGTGCCAGCAGCTTCCGGGACAGGGAGGTATGGTTGGCCTCCTACAATGAGCAGTTCTTC

j_gene: TRBJ2-7
v_gene: TRBV11-2
abundance: NA
d_gene: NA
CDR3aa: CASSLRDEQYF
CDR3nt: TGTGCCAGCAGCCTCCGGGACGAGCAGTACTTC

j_gene: TRBJ2-7
v_gene: TRBV29-1
abundance: NA
d_gene: NA
CDR3aa: CSVLPDEGHEQYF
CDR3nt: TGCAGCGTTCTGCCCGATGAGGGACACGAGCAGTACTTC

j_gene: TRBJ1-1
v_gene: TRBV6-5
abundance: NA
d_gene: NA
CDR3aa: CASSYGEYTEAFF
CDR3nt: TGTGCCAGCAGTTACGGCGAGTACACTGAAGCTTTCTTT

j_gene: TRBJ1-1
v_gene: TRBV9
abundance: few
d_gene: NA
CDR3aa: CASSVSGQTNTEAFF
CDR3nt: TGTGCCAGCAGCGTGAGTGGCCAGACGAACACTGAAGCTTTCTTT

j_gene: TRBJ2-7
v_gene: TRBV5-1
abundance: NA
d_gene: TRBD1
CDR3aa: CASSSLGTGGYEQYF
CDR3nt: TGCGCCAGCAGCTCCCTAGGGACAGGGGGCTACGAGCAGTACTTC

j_gene: TRBJ1-1
v_gene: TRBV18
abundance: NA
d_gene: NA
CDR3aa: CASSPDLNTEAFF
CDR3nt: TGTGCCAGCTCACCAGATCTGAACACTGAAGCTTTCTTT

j_gene: TRBJ2-7
v_gene: TRBV11-2
abundance: NA
d_gene: NA
CDR3aa: CASSLDSRGAYEQYF
CDR3nt: TGTGCCAGCAGCTTAGACTCTCGCGGGGCCTACGAGCAGTACTTC

j_gene: TRBJ2-5
v_gene: TRBV9
abundance: once
d_gene: NA
CDR3aa: CASSVGGLGQETQYF
CDR3nt: TGTGCCAGCAGCGTAGGTGGTTTGGGCCAAGAGACCCAGTACTTC

j_gene: TRBJ1-2
v_gene: TRBV4-1
abundance: NA
d_gene: NA
CDR3aa: CASSQDTF
CDR3nt: TGCGCCAGCAGCCAAGATACCTTC

j_gene: TRBJ1-2
v_gene: TRBV28
abundance: NA
d_gene: TRBD1
CDR3aa: CASRSRDREGNYGYTF
CDR3nt: TGTGCCAGCAGATCTCGGGACAGGGAGGGCAACTATGGCTACACCTTC

j_gene: TRBJ1-1
v_gene: TRBV10-1
abundance: NA
d_gene: NA
CDR3aa: CASRLSLNTEAFF
CDR3nt: TGCGCCAGCCGGCTGTCGCTGAACACTGAAGCTTTCTTT

j_gene: TRBJ2-5
v_gene: TRBV5-1
abundance: NA
d_gene: NA
CDR3aa: CASSINRIPTKETQYF
CDR3nt: TGCGCCAGCAGCATTAACAGAATACCTACTAAGGAGACCCAGTACTTC

j_gene: TRBJ2-7
v_gene: TRBV28
abundance: few
d_gene: TRBD1
CDR3aa: CASSLWETGPYEQYF
CDR3nt: TGTGCCAGCAGTTTATGGGAGACAGGGCCCTACGAGCAGTACTTC